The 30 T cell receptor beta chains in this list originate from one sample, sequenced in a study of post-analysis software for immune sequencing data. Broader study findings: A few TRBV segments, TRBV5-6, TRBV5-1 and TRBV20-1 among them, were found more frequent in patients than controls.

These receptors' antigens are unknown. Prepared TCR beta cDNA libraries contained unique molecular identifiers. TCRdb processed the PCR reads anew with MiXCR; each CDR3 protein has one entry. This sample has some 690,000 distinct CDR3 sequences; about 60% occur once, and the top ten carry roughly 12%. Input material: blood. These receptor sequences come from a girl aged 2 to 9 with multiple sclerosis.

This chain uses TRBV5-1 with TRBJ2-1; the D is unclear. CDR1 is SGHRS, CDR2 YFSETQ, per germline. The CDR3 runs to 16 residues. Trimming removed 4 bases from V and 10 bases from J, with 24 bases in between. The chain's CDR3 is CASSLLTGLVRAEQFF. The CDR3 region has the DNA TGCGCCAGCAGCCTCCTAACCGGGTTGGTTAGGGCCGAGCAGTTCTTC.

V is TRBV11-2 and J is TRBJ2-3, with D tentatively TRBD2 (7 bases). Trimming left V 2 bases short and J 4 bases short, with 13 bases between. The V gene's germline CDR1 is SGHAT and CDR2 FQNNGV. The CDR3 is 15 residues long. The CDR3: CASSLSQGRADTQYF. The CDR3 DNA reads TGTGCCAGCAGCTTATCGCAGGGGAGGGCAGATACGCAGTATTTT.

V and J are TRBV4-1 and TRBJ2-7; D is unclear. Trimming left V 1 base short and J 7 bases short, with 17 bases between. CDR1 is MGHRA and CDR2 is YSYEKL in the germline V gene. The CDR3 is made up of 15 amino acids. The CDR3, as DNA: TGCGCCAGCAGCCAAGGCCCGGGCCCCACTTGGGAGCAGTACTTC. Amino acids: CASSQGPGPTWEQYF.

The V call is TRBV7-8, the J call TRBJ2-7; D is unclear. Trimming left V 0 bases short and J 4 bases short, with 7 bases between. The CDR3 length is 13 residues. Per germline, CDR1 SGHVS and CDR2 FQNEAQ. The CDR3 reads CASSLAPGYEQYF. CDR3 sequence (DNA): TGTGCCAGCAGCTTAGCTCCCGGGTACGAGCAGTACTTC. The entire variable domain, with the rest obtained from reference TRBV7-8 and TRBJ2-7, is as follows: GAGVSQSPRYKVAKRGQDVALRCDPISGHVSLFWYQQALGQGPEFLTYFQNEAQLDKSGLPSDRFFAERPEGSVSTLKIQRTQQEDSAVYLCASSLAPGYEQYFGPGTRLTVT.

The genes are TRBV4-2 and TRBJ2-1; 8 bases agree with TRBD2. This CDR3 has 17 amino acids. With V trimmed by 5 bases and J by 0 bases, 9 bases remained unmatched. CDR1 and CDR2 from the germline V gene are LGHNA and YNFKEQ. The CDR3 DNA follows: TGTGCCAGCAGCGTAACTAGCGGCGGTTCCTCCTACAATGAGCAGTTCTTC. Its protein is CASSVTSGGSSYNEQFF.

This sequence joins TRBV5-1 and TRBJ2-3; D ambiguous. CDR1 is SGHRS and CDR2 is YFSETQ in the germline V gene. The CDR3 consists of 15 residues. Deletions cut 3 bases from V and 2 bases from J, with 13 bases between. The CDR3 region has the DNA TGCGCCAGCAGCTACGATGGCATTATCACAGATACGCAGTATTTT. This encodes CASSYDGIITDTQYF.

CDR3 protein: CASSRRGPWSYEQYF. As DNA, the CDR3 is TGCGCCAGCAGTAGGCGGGGTCCGTGGTCCTACGAGCAGTACTTC. The V call is TRBV4-1, the J call TRBJ2-7; D is perhaps TRBD2 (6 bases). The germline V gene has CDR1 MGHRA and CDR2 YSYEKL. The CDR3 length is 15 residues. V was trimmed by 6 bases and J by 1 base, leaving 16 bases between them.

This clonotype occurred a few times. CDR3 DNA: TGTGCCAGCAGTCCCGACGTCACAGAGACCCAGTACTTC. The encoded protein is CASSPDVTETQYF. The V gene is TRBV27, the J gene TRBJ2-5; no firm D call. Germline V gene lookup returns CDR1 MNHEY and CDR2 SMNVEV (reference sequence). The CDR3 has 13 amino acids. V was pared by 5 bases and J by 4 bases, with 11 bases between.

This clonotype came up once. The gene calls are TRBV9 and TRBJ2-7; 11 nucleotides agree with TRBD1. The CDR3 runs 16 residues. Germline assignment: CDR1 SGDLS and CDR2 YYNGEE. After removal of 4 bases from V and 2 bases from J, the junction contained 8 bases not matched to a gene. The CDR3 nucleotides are TGTGCCAGCAGCCCTTCGGACAGGGGGCTTGCCTACGAGCAGTACTTC. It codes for CASSPSDRGLAYEQYF.

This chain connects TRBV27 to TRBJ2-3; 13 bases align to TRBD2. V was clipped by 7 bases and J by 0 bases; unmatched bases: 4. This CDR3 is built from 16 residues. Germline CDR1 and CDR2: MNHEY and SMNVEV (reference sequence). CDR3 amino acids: CASNLLAGGSTDTQYF. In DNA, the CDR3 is TGTGCCAGCAACCTACTAGCGGGGGGGAGCACAGATACGCAGTATTTT.

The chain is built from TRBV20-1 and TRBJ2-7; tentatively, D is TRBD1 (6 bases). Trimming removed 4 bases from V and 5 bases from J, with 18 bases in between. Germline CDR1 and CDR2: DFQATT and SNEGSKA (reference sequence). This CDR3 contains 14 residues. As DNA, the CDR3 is TGCAGTGCTATCAAGGGGGACCTCACCCACGAGCAGTACTTC. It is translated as CSAIKGDLTHEQYF.

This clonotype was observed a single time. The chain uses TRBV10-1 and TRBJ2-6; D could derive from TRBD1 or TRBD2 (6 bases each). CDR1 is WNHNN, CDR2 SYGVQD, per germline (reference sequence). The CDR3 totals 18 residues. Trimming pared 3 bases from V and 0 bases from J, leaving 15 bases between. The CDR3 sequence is CASSESRGGSSGANVLTF. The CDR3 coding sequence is TGCGCCAGCAGTGAAAGCAGGGGAGGCTCCTCTGGGGCCAACGTCCTGACTTTC.

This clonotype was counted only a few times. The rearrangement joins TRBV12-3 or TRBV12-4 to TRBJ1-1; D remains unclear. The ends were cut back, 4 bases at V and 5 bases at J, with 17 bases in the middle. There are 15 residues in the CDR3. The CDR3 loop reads CASSSPSEVSTEAFF. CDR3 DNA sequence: TGTGCCAGCAGTTCGCCGTCGGAGGTTTCGACTGAAGCTTTCTTT.

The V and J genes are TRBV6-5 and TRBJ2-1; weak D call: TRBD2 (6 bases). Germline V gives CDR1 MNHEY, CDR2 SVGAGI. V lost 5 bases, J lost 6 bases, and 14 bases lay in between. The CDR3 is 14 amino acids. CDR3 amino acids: CASSRVGTSNEQFF. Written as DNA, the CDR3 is TGTGCCAGCAGTCGCGTAGGGACTTCCAATGAGCAGTTCTTC.

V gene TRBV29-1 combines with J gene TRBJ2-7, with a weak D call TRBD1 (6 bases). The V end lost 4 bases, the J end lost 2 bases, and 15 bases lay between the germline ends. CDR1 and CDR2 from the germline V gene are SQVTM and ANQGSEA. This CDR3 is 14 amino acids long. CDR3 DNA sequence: TGCAGCGTTGCGACAGGAGGAAGCGCCTACGAGCAGTACTTC. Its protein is CSVATGGSAYEQYF.

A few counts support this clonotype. The CDR3 region is CATSEPTGTSGRNEQFF. In nucleotides, the CDR3 is TGTGCCACCAGCGAGCCAACCGGGACTAGCGGGAGAAATGAGCAGTTCTTC. The rearrangement uses TRBV15 and TRBJ2-1, with TRBD2 matching over 14 bases. Germline CDR1 LNHNV, CDR2 YYDKDF (reference sequence). Trimming removed 5 bases from V and 7 bases from J; junction bases left unmatched: 10. This CDR3 has 17 residues.

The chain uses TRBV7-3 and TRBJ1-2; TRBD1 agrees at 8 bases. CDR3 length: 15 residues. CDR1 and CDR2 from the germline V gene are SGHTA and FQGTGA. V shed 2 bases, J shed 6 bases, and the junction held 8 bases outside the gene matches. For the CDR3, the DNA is TGTGCCAGCAGCTTACTCGCAGGGGGCGTCGATGGCTACACCTTC. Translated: CASSLLAGGVDGYTF.

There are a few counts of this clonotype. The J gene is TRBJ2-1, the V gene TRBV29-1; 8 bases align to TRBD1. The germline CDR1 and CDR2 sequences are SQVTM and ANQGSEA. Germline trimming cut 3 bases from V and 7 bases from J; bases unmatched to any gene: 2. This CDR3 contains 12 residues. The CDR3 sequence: CSVDGQGNEQFF. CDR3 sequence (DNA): TGCAGCGTTGATGGACAGGGTAATGAGCAGTTCTTC.

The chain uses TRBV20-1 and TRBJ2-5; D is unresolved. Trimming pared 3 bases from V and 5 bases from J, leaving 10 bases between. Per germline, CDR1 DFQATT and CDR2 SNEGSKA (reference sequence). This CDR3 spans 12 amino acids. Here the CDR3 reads CSASRSLETQYF. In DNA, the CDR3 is TGCAGTGCTAGTCGGTCACTGGAGACCCAGTACTTC.

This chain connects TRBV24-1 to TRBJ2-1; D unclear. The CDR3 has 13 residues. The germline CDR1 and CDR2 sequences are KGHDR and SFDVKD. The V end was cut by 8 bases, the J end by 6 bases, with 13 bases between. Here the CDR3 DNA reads TGTGCCACCACGGGTGCCGGTCGCAATGAGCAGTTCTTC. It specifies CATTGAGRNEQFF.

The CDR3 spells CASSLGTSGGMEQFF. In nucleotides, the CDR3 is TGTGCCAGCAGCTTAGGTACTAGCGGGGGTATGGAGCAGTTCTTC. The J gene is TRBJ2-1, the V gene TRBV7-7; 11 bases map to TRBD2. Looked up from germline, CDR1 is SSHAT and CDR2 is FNYEAQ (reference sequence). Unmatched junction bases numbered 6, after V lost 1 base and J lost 10 bases. The CDR3 is 15 amino acids.

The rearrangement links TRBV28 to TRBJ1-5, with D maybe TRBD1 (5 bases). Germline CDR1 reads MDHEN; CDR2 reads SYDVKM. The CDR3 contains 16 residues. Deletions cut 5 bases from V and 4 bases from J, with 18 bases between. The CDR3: CASSNPDSGANQPQHF. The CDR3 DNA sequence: TGTGCCAGCAGTAACCCAGATAGTGGGGCGAATCAGCCCCAGCATTTT.

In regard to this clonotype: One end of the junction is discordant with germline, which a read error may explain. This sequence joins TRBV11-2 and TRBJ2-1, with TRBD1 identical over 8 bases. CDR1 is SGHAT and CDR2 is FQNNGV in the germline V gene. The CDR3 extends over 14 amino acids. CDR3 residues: CASSPDRVYNEPFF. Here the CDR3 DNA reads TGTGCCAGCAGCCCGGACAGGGTCTACAATGAGCCGTTCTTC. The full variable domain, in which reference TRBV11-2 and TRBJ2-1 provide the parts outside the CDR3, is EAGVAQSPRYKIIEKRQSVAFWCNPISGHATLYWYQQILGQGPKLLIQFQNNGVVDDSQLPKDRFSAERLKGVDSTLKIQPAKLEDSAVYLCASSPDRVYNEPFFGPGTRLTVL.

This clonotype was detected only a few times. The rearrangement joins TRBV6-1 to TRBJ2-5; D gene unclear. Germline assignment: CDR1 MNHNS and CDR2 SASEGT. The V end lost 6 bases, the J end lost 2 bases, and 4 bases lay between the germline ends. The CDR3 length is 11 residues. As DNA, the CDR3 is TGTGCCAGCAGGCCACAAGAGACCCAGTACTTC. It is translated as CASRPQETQYF.

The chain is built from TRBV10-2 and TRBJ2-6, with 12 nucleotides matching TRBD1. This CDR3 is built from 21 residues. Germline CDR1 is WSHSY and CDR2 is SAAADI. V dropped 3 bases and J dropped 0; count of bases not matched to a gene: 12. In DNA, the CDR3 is TGCGCCAGCAGTGATCTAGACCCGGGACAGGGGGCGAGCTCTGGGGCCAACGTCCTGACTTTC. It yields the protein CASSDLDPGQGASSGANVLTF.

The CDR3 nucleotides read TGTGCCAGCAGTTTCGGAAATGGCTACACCTTC. It translates to CASSFGNGYTF. This sequence joins TRBV6-2 or TRBV6-3 and TRBJ1-2; no clear D gene. Looked up from germline, CDR1 is MNHEY and CDR2 is SVGEGT. V gave up 4 bases and J gave up 6 bases, with 6 bases separating them. This CDR3 is built from 11 residues.

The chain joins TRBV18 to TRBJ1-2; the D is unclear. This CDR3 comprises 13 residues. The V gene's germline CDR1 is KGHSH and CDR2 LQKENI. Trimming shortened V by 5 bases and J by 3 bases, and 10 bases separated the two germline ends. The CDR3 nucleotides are TGTGCCAGCTCAGCCGGGCCGTACTATGGCTACACCTTC. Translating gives CASSAGPYYGYTF.

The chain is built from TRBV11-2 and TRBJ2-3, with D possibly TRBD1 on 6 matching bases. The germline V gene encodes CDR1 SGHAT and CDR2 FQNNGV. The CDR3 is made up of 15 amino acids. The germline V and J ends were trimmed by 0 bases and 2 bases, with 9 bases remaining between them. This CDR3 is CASSLDGDTTDTQYF. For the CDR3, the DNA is TGTGCCAGCAGCTTAGATGGGGACACCACAGATACGCAGTATTTT.

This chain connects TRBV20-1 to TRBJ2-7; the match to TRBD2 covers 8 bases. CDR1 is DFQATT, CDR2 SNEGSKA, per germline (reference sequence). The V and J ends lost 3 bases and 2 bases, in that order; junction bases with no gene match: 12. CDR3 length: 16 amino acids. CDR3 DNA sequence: TGCAGTGCTAGTCTTTTAACGGGAGGGACCCCCTACGAGCAGTACTTC. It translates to CSASLLTGGTPYEQYF.

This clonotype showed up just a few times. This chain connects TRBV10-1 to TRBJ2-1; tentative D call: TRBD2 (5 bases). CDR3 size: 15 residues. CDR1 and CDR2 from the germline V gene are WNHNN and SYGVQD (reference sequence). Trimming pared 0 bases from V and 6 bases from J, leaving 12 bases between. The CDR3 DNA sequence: TGCGCCAGCAGTGAGTCGCTAGCTGGCGGCAATGAGCAGTTCTTC. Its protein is CASSESLAGGNEQFF.